The 26 T cell receptor beta chains listed next were all sequenced from one sample in a study of technical replicates of blood from a few donors. The table came from immunoSEQ multiplex PCR; TCRdb's copy has only in-frame clones and leaves some out. This sample yields roughly 64,000 clones, of which approximately 86% are seen a single time; about 5% belongs to the top ten. Source material: PBMCs. The receptor source for this set is a human donor in good health. Some clones in this sample may be carry-over from other donors' samples.

The chain uses TRBV4-3 and TRBJ2-5, with 7 nucleotides matching TRBD1. CDR1 is LGHNA, CDR2 YSLEER, per germline. The CDR3 spans 15 residues. The ends lost 2 bases at V and 2 bases at J; junction bases unmatched: 5. The CDR3 loop is CASSQTGVSQETQYF. DNA of the CDR3: TGCGCCAGCAGCCAAACAGGGGTGAGTCAAGAGACCCAGTACTTC.

The chain has TRBV7-8 and TRBJ2-5; 12 positions agree with TRBD1. J gave up 6 bases and V 3 bases, and 8 bases lay outside the gene matches. Germline lookup yields CDR1 SGHVS and CDR2 FQNEAQ. The CDR3 consists of 16 residues. CDR3 nucleotides: TGTGCCAGCAGCTTCTCTGGGACAGGGGGCTCACAGACCCAGTACTTC. It translates to CASSFSGTGGSQTQYF.

The rearrangement uses TRBV2 and TRBJ2-7; TRBD1 aligns across 7 bases. Germline loops: CDR1 SNHLY, CDR2 FYNNEI. This CDR3 has 14 amino acids. The V gene end was trimmed by 3 bases and the J gene end by 0 bases; junction bases not matched to a gene: 2. This CDR3 reads CASSEDRPSYEQYF. For the CDR3, the DNA is TGTGCCAGCAGTGAGGACAGGCCCTCCTACGAGCAGTACTTC.

J is TRBJ2-7 and V is TRBV7-2, with 9 bases matching TRBD2. The CDR3 sequence is 17 residues long. With 7 bases clipped from V and 0 bases from J, the junction kept 13 bases outside the gene matches. Germline V gene lookup returns CDR1 SGHTA and CDR2 FQGNSA. The CDR3 DNA sequence: TGTGCCAGCACCACCCGAGGCGGGGGGGAGCGCTCCTACGAGCAGTACTTC. It codes for CASTTRGGGERSYEQYF.

V gene TRBV5-4 combines with J gene TRBJ2-7, with TRBD1 matching over 8 bases. Per germline, CDR1 SGHNT and CDR2 YYREEE (reference sequence). V lost 4 bases and J lost 0; bases outside the gene matches: 9. This CDR3 is built from 16 residues. The CDR3 nucleotides are TGTGCCAGCAGCAATTACGGACAGGGAGGCTCCTACGAGCAGTACTTC. Residues: CASSNYGQGGSYEQYF.

The CDR3 coding sequence is TGTGCCAGCAGTGAGTCAGGGGCCTACGAGCAGTACTTC. This gives the protein CASSESGAYEQYF. The gene calls are TRBV2 and TRBJ2-7; D perhaps matches TRBD1 (6 bases). The CDR3 runs 13 residues. Per the germline V gene, CDR1 is SNHLY and CDR2 is FYNNEI. V was cut by 3 bases and J by 2 bases, with 8 bases left in between.

The chain links TRBV5-1 to TRBJ1-6; 11 bases match TRBD1. CDR1 and CDR2 from the germline V gene are SGHRS and YFSETQ. V lost 3 bases, J lost 10 bases, and 3 bases stayed unmatched. This CDR3 comprises 14 residues. CDR3: CASSSGQGGSPLHF. Here the CDR3 DNA reads TGCGCCAGCAGCTCGGGACAGGGGGGCTCACCCCTCCACTTT.

The J gene is TRBJ2-2, the V gene TRBV7-9; 9 positions agree with TRBD2. This CDR3 is built from 17 residues. Looked up from germline, CDR1 is SEHNR and CDR2 is FQNEAQ (reference sequence). The trim removed 5 bases at V and 7 bases at J, leaving 14 bases unmatched. CDR3 sequence (DNA): TGTGCCAGCAGCCCATCCGGGGTGCTAGCGGGGTTCGGGGAGCTGTTTTTT. The encoded protein is CASSPSGVLAGFGELFF.

The J gene is TRBJ1-1, the V gene TRBV29-1; TRBD1 aligns across 7 bases. V was clipped by 4 bases and J by 1 base; unmatched bases: 6. Germline CDR1 reads SQVTM; CDR2 reads ANQGSEA. This CDR3 contains 14 residues. The CDR3 loop is CSVAPDRSNTEAFF. The CDR3 DNA reads TGCAGCGTTGCCCCGGACAGGTCGAACACTGAAGCTTTCTTT.

The rearrangement joins TRBV5-6 to TRBJ2-4; D might be TRBD2 (6 bases). V was clipped by 3 bases and J by 0 bases, with 10 bases between them. Germline V gene lookup returns CDR1 SGHDT and CDR2 YYEEEE. The CDR3 is 15 amino acids. CDR3 sequence reads: CASSWGVLAKNIQYF. The CDR3 DNA reads TGTGCCAGCAGCTGGGGGGTCCTAGCCAAAAACATTCAGTACTTC.

V is TRBV4-1 and J is TRBJ2-1; 10 bases match TRBD2. The J segment lost 9 bases and the V segment lost 6 bases, leaving 11 bases of the junction unmatched. The CDR3 totals 15 residues. The germline V gene encodes CDR1 MGHRA and CDR2 YSYEKL. As DNA, the CDR3 is TGCGCCAGCAGTTGGACTAGCGGTTTGGTGGTTGAGCAGTTCTTC. Protein: CASSWTSGLVVEQFF.

J is TRBJ2-3 and V is TRBV4-2; TRBD2 is a possible D gene (6 bases). The CDR3 is 17 amino acids. Trimming shortened V by 4 bases and J by 4 bases, and 21 bases separated the two germline ends. Germline CDR1 reads LGHNA; CDR2 reads YNFKEQ. CDR3 nucleotide sequence: TGTGCCAGCAGCCCTACTAGCTACCGTTCCGGGGCAGATACGCAGTATTTT. Protein: CASSPTSYRSGADTQYF.

This clone showed up just once. The V gene is TRBV7-9, the J gene TRBJ1-6, with D tentatively TRBD1 (6 bases). The germline V gene has CDR1 SEHNR and CDR2 FQNEAQ (reference sequence). V was trimmed by 1 base and J by 8 bases, leaving 6 bases between them. This CDR3 contains 13 residues. CDR3 loop: CASSLGTDSPLHF. As DNA, the CDR3 is TGTGCCAGCAGCTTAGGGACAGATTCACCCCTCCACTTT.

The chain employs TRBV6-6 and TRBJ1-4; the D is unclear. CDR3 length equals 12 residues. Trimming took off 5 bases at V and 3 bases at J, with 4 bases between the two ends. CDR1 and CDR2 (germline): MNHNY, SVGAGI (reference sequence). The CDR3 bases are TGTGCCAGCAGTAGAGCTAATGAAAAACTGTTTTTT. This encodes CASSRANEKLFF.

V and J are TRBV10-3 and TRBJ2-7, with 9 bases identical to TRBD2. CDR1 is ENHRY, CDR2 SYGVKD, per germline. J was trimmed by 0 bases and V by 8 bases; bases with no gene match: 2. The CDR3 runs 13 residues. This CDR3 is CAIGSGSSYEQYF. CDR3 nucleotides: TGTGCCATCGGTAGCGGGAGCTCCTACGAGCAGTACTTC.

V is TRBV5-1 and J is TRBJ2-1; TRBD2 matches at 16 bases. The CDR3 has 19 residues. Germline-derived CDR1 and CDR2 are SGHRS and YFSETQ. The V gene end was trimmed by 4 bases and the J gene end by 0 bases; junction bases not matched to a gene: 7. The CDR3 is CASSLGLAGGSSSYNEQFF. As DNA, the CDR3 is TGCGCCAGCAGCCTGGGACTAGCGGGGGGGTCCAGCTCCTACAATGAGCAGTTCTTC.

V usage is TRBV7-9 and J usage is TRBJ2-1; D remains ambiguous. The CDR3 runs to 17 residues. Per germline, CDR1 SEHNR and CDR2 FQNEAQ (reference sequence). V was cut by 1 base and J by 4 bases, with 17 bases left in between. DNA of the CDR3: TGTGCCAGCAGCTTAGGAGTCGGTTCACCTGAGTACAATGAGCAGTTCTTC. It codes for CASSLGVGSPEYNEQFF.

This clone has only one observation. The rearrangement links TRBV19 to TRBJ1-2; no clear D gene. CDR1 and CDR2 (germline): LNHDA, SQIVND (reference sequence). The CDR3 covers 15 residues. V was pared by 6 bases and J by 0 bases, with 14 bases between. The CDR3: CASRRDIRTNYGYTF. The CDR3 coding sequence is TGTGCCAGTAGGAGAGACATCAGAACTAACTATGGCTACACCTTC.

This clone appeared a single time. This chain uses TRBV4-2 with TRBJ1-3, with a weak D call TRBD1 (6 bases). The CDR3 is made up of 16 amino acids. Germline V lookup: CDR1 LGHNA, CDR2 YNFKEQ. V dropped 2 bases and J dropped 3 bases, with 14 bases sitting between them. The CDR3 reads CASSQLQGLYGNTIYF. CDR3 in DNA: TGTGCCAGCAGCCAACTACAGGGTCTATATGGAAACACCATATATTTT.

This clone has only one observation. The V and J genes are TRBV2 and TRBJ1-4; D call uncertain. The CDR3 is 12 residues long. The V end lost 8 bases, the J end lost 7 bases, and 11 bases lay between the germline ends. Germline V gene lookup returns CDR1 SNHLY and CDR2 FYNNEI. CDR3 loop: CASVSLGEKLFF. CDR3 bases: TGTGCCAGCGTCTCCCTAGGTGAAAAACTGTTTTTT.

V usage is TRBV7-9 and J usage is TRBJ2-3; 10 bases line up with TRBD1. This CDR3 contains 18 residues. The ends lost 6 bases at V and 5 bases at J; junction bases unmatched: 17. Germline V gives CDR1 SEHNR, CDR2 FQNEAQ (reference sequence). Here the CDR3 DNA reads TGTGCCAGCAGTTGGCCCTCTCTGACAGGGGGCAAGAGAGATACGCAGTATTTT. The encoded protein is CASSWPSLTGGKRDTQYF. Filled out from reference TRBV7-9 and TRBJ2-3, the complete variable domain reads DTGVSQNPRHKITKRGQNVTFRCDPISEHNRLYWYRQTLGQGPEFLTYFQNEAQLEKSRLLSDRFSAERPKGSFSTLEIQRTEQGDSAMYLCASSWPSLTGGKRDTQYFGPGTRLTVL.

The chain employs TRBV5-1 and TRBJ2-1; D unclear. Trimming pared 1 base from V and 5 bases from J, leaving 4 bases between. The germline V gene has CDR1 SGHRS and CDR2 YFSETQ. This CDR3 has 12 residues. The CDR3 here is CASSLSDNEQFF. In DNA form, the CDR3 reads TGCGCCAGCAGCTTGTCAGACAATGAGCAGTTCTTC.

This clone has just one count. CDR3 DNA: TGTGCCAGTGTACTAGCTCTAAGCTCCTACGAGCAGTACTTC. This encodes CASVLALSSYEQYF. This sequence joins TRBV7-3 and TRBJ2-7; D is perhaps TRBD2 (6 bases). The length of the CDR3 is 14 residues. From germline, CDR1 is SGHTA and CDR2 FQGTGA. V gave up 9 bases and J gave up 0 bases, with 15 bases separating them. Full variable domain (rest looked up from reference TRBV7-3 and TRBJ2-7): GAGVSQTPSNKVTEKGKYVELRCDPISGHTALYWYRQSLGQGPEFLIYFQGTGAADDSGLPNDRFFAVRPEGSVSTLKIQRTERGDSAVYLCASVLALSSYEQYFGPGTRLTVT.

The chain has TRBV2 and TRBJ1-3; D is possibly TRBD1 (5 bases). Germline values: CDR1 SNHLY, CDR2 FYNNEI. Between the trimmed V and J ends, which lost 5 bases and 3 bases, there was a span of 17 bases. CDR3 length: 16 residues. The CDR3 protein is CASSFSPGTNGNTIYF. The CDR3, as DNA: TGTGCCAGCAGTTTCTCCCCCGGGACTAATGGAAACACCATATATTTT.

The J gene is TRBJ2-7, the V gene TRBV4-2; TRBD2 agrees at 7 bases. After removal of 0 bases from V and 5 bases from J, the junction contained 4 bases not matched to a gene. The CDR3 sequence is 14 residues long. CDR1 is LGHNA and CDR2 is YNFKEQ in the germline V gene. CDR3 in amino acids: CASSQETSAHEQYF. CDR3 DNA: TGTGCCAGCAGCCAAGAAACTAGCGCACACGAGCAGTACTTC.

This chain joins TRBV23-1 and TRBJ1-3; maybe TRBD1 (6 bases). TRBV23-1 is an open reading frame whose function is uncertain. This CDR3 contains 18 residues. V shed 2 bases and J shed 0 bases, with 17 bases lying between them. This CDR3 reads CASSQPEGVPSSGNTIYF. For the CDR3, the DNA is TGCGCCAGCAGTCAACCCGAGGGGGTACCAAGCTCTGGAAACACCATATATTTT.